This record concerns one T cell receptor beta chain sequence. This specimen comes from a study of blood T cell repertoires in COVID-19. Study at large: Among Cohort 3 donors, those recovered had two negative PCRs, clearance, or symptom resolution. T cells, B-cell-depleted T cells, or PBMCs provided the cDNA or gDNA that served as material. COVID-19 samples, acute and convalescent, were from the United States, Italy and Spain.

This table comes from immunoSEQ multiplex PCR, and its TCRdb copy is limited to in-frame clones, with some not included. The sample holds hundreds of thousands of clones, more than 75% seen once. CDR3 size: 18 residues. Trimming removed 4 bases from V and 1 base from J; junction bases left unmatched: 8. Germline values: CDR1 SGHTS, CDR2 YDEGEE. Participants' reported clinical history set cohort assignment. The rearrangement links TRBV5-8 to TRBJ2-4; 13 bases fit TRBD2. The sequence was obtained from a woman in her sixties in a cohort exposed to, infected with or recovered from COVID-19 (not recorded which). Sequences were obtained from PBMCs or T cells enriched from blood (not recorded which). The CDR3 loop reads CASSDGTSGIPAKNIQYF. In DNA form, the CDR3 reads TGTGCCAGCAGCGATGGGACTAGCGGGATTCCTGCCAAAAACATTCAGTACTTC.